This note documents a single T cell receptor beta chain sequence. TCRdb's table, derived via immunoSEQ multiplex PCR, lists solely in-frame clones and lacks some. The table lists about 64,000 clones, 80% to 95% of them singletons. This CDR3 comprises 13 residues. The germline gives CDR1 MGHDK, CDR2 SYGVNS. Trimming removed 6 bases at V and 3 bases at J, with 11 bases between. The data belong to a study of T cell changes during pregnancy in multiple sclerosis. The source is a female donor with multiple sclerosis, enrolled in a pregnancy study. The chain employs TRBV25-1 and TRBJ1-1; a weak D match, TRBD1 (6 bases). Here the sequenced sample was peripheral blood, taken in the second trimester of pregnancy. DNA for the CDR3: TGTGCCAGCAGGAGACAGGAGTACACTGAAGCTTTCTTT. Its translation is CASRRQEYTEAFF.